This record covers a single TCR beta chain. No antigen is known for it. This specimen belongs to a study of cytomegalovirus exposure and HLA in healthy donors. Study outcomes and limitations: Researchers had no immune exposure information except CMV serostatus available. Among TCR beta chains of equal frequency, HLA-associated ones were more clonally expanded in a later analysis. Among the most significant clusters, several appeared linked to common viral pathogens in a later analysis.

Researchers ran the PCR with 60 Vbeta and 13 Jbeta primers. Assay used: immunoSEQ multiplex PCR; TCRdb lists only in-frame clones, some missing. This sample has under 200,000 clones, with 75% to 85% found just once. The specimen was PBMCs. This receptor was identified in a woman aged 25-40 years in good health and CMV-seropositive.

The CDR3 DNA follows: TGTGCCACCAGCAGAGAGGCTAGCGTGTACAATGAGCAGTTCTTC. Amino acids: CATSREASVYNEQFF. The genes are TRBV15 and TRBJ2-1, with D tentatively TRBD2 (6 bases). V lost 0 bases, J lost 4 bases, and 10 bases lay in between. The CDR3 extends over 15 amino acids. Germline lookup yields CDR1 LNHNV and CDR2 YYDKDF (reference sequence). The entire variable domain, with the rest obtained from reference TRBV15 and TRBJ2-1, is as follows: DAMVIQNPRYQVTQFGKPVTLSCSQTLNHNVMYWYQQKSSQAPKLLFHYYDKDFNNEADTPDNFQSRRPNTSFCFLDIRSPGLGDTAMYLCATSREASVYNEQFFGPGTRLTVL.